The 28 T cell receptor beta chains listed next were all sequenced from one sample in a study of T-cell reconstitution after alpha-beta-depleted transplantation in children. Unique molecular identifiers were built into the TCRbeta library. Via MiXCR, TCRdb re-called the PCR reads, giving one row per CDR3 protein. The repertoire holds 200,000 to 300,000 distinct CDR3 sequences, 20% to 30% seen once, with about 4.8% in the top ten. The sequencing here drew on PBMCs, mostly from graft donor cells, taken 360 days after TCRalphabeta/CD19-depleted stem cell transplant. The source of these receptors is a female patient aged 2-15 years who had a stem cell transplant for congenital amegakaryocytic thrombocytopenia, so the T cells may come from the graft donor.

This clonotype has at least ten counts. The chain carries TRBV5-1 and TRBJ2-1; D gene uncertain. The CDR3 totals 11 residues. V was clipped by 2 bases and J by 9 bases, with 6 bases between them. Germline V CDR1 and CDR2: SGHRS, YFSETQ. The CDR3 bases are TGCGCCAGCAGCTTCGAGGTTGAGCAGTTCTTC. Its protein is CASSFEVEQFF. Using reference TRBV5-1 and TRBJ2-1 for the parts outside the CDR3, the full variable domain is KAGVTQTPRYLIKTRGQQVTLSCSPISGHRSVSWYQQTPGQGLQFLFEYFSETQRNKGNFPGRFSGRQFSNSRSEMNVSTLELGDSALYLCASSFEVEQFFGPGTRLTVL.

CDR3 loop: CASSLALSGSSIGELFF. As DNA, the CDR3 is TGTGCCAGCAGCTTAGCCTTAAGCGGGAGTTCCATCGGGGAGCTGTTTTTT. J is TRBJ2-2 and V is TRBV7-2; 8 positions match TRBD2. Germline V gene sequence: CDR1 SGHTA, CDR2 FQGNSA. There are 17 residues in the CDR3. V lost 0 bases to trimming and J lost 7 bases; unmatched junction nucleotides: 10.

V usage is TRBV7-8 and J usage is TRBJ2-3; the D is unclear. The germline V gene has CDR1 SGHVS and CDR2 FQNEAQ. The CDR3 runs 16 residues. The germline V and J ends were trimmed by 3 bases and 5 bases, with 18 bases remaining between them. As DNA, the CDR3 is TGTGCCAGCAGCTTGCTAAACCAAAGAGTCGGAGATACGCAGTATTTT. This translates into CASSLLNQRVGDTQYF.

Concerning this clonotype: Relative to the germline gene, one junction end is altered; a read error may explain this. The chain carries TRBV12-3 or TRBV12-4 and TRBJ2-1; 7 bases are a match to TRBD2. This CDR3 contains 14 residues. The CDR3 reads CASLLSGGENDQFF. The CDR3 nucleotides read TGTGCCAGCTTGCTTTCGGGGGGAGAAAATGACCAGTTCTTC.

The rearrangement uses TRBV5-8 and TRBJ2-1; 11 bases fit TRBD2. The CDR3 covers 16 residues. After removal of 4 bases from V and 4 bases from J, the junction contained 7 bases not matched to a gene. CDR1 is SGHTS and CDR2 is YDEGEE in the germline V gene. CDR3 nucleotides: TGTGCCAGCAGCCGGGGACTAGCGGAAATATACAATGAGCAGTTCTTC. This gives the protein CASSRGLAEIYNEQFF.

This chain uses TRBV30 with TRBJ1-1; D remains unclear. Germline values: CDR1 GTSNPN, CDR2 SVGIG (reference sequence). Trimming pared 3 bases from V and 4 bases from J, leaving 6 bases between. The CDR3 has 11 residues. CDR3 residues: CAWSRSTEAFF. In nucleotides, the CDR3 is TGTGCCTGGAGCAGATCCACTGAAGCTTTCTTT.

The CDR3 nucleotides are TGTGCCAGCGGCCTAGCGTTCGAGCAGTACTTC. Translation: CASGLAFEQYF. The chain joins TRBV6-2 or TRBV6-3 to TRBJ2-7; a weak D match, TRBD2 (6 bases). This CDR3 comprises 11 residues. V lost 8 bases to trimming and J lost 6 bases, with 11 bases between them. The germline V gene has CDR1 MNHEY and CDR2 SVGEGT.

This clonotype appeared a few times. The V gene is TRBV7-8, the J gene TRBJ1-2; perhaps TRBD1 as D (5 bases). Trimming stripped 4 bases from V and 6 bases from J, with 12 bases between. Germline values: CDR1 SGHVS, CDR2 FQNEAQ. The CDR3 runs to 13 residues. This CDR3 reads CASSSTMGDGYTF. The CDR3 DNA is TGTGCCAGCAGCTCAACTATGGGGGATGGCTACACCTTC. Full variable domain (rest looked up from reference TRBV7-8 and TRBJ1-2): GAGVSQSPRYKVAKRGQDVALRCDPISGHVSLFWYQQALGQGPEFLTYFQNEAQLDKSGLPSDRFFAERPEGSVSTLKIQRTQQEDSAVYLCASSSTMGDGYTFGSGTRLTVV.

Remarks on this clonotype: A read error may account for a junction end that differs from germline. The chain combines TRBV7-2 with TRBJ2-2; 11 nucleotides line up with TRBD1. CDR1 is SGHTA, CDR2 FQGNSA, per germline. The CDR3 loop spans 15 amino acids. This CDR3 is CASSHRDRGTVELFF. CDR3 sequence (DNA): TGTGCCAGCAGCCACCGGGACAGGGGGACCGTGGAGCTGTTTTTT.

V gene TRBV20-1 combines with J gene TRBJ1-1; maybe TRBD1 (5 bases). With 0 bases removed from V and 11 bases from J, the gap between germline ends came to 10 bases. The CDR3 consists of 11 residues. Germline V CDR1 and CDR2: DFQATT, SNEGSKA (reference sequence). This chain's CDR3 is CSARDSGRAFF. CDR3 nucleotides: TGCAGTGCTAGAGATTCAGGGAGGGCTTTCTTT.

The chain is built from TRBV5-1 and TRBJ2-7; 7 positions agree with TRBD2. The V segment lost 2 bases and the J segment 0 bases; nucleotides outside the gene matches: 2. CDR1 is SGHRS and CDR2 is YFSETQ in the germline V gene. The CDR3 totals 14 residues. The CDR3 DNA reads as TGCGCCAGCAGCTTAGCTAGCGGCTCCTACGAGCAGTACTTC. Protein sequence: CASSLASGSYEQYF.

The genes are TRBV4-3 and TRBJ2-3, with TRBD2 matching over 9 bases. The CDR3 has 15 residues. The germline V gene encodes CDR1 LGHNA and CDR2 YSLEER. J gave up 6 bases and V 4 bases, and 8 bases lay outside the gene matches. CDR3 DNA sequence: TGCGCCAGCAGCCGACTGGGACTAGCACAGGATACGCAGTATTTT. Amino acid sequence: CASSRLGLAQDTQYF.

The CDR3 loop is CASSRFRLAVYEQYF. As DNA, the CDR3 is TGTGCCAGCAGCCGATTCAGACTAGCGGTCTACGAGCAGTACTTC. The rearrangement uses TRBV3-1 and TRBJ2-7; 9 nucleotides agree with TRBD2. The CDR3 is 15 residues long. Germline V gives CDR1 LGHDT, CDR2 YNNKEL (reference sequence). J was trimmed by 3 bases and V by 4 bases; bases with no gene match: 7.

The chain is built from TRBV6-5 and TRBJ1-6; D may be TRBD1 (5 bases). The germline CDR1 and CDR2 sequences are MNHEY and SVGAGI. The germline V and J ends were trimmed by 0 bases and 8 bases, with 5 bases remaining between them. The CDR3 runs 13 residues. CDR3 DNA sequence: TGTGCCAGCAGTTACTCCAGGGATTCACCCCTCCACTTT. The encoded protein is CASSYSRDSPLHF.

This clonotype turned up a few times. V usage is TRBV28 and J usage is TRBJ2-7; maybe TRBD2 (5 bases). Trimming removed 6 bases at V and 3 bases at J, with 15 bases between. The CDR3 extends over 14 amino acids. Germline V gene sequence: CDR1 MDHEN, CDR2 SYDVKM. In nucleotides, the CDR3 is TGTGCCAGCAGGGACTCTATGAAGAACTACGAGCAGTACTTC. Protein sequence: CASRDSMKNYEQYF.

The CDR3 DNA is TGCGCCAGCAGCCAAGAGAGGACAGCCCGACACTCTGGGGCCAACGTCCTGACTTTC. This gives the protein CASSQERTARHSGANVLTF. This chain joins TRBV4-1 and TRBJ2-6; maybe TRBD1 (6 bases). CDR3 length: 19 amino acids. V was shortened by 0 bases and J by 0 bases, with 15 bases between the two germline ends. Germline assignment: CDR1 MGHRA and CDR2 YSYEKL.

The chain couples TRBV4-1 to TRBJ2-7, with 8 nucleotides matching TRBD1. With V trimmed by 4 bases and J by 5 bases, 16 bases remained unmatched. CDR1 and CDR2 from the germline V gene are MGHRA and YSYEKL. This CDR3 is 17 amino acids long. The CDR3 DNA is TGCGCCAGCAGCCCTTTTATCGGGACAGGCACTAATCACGAGCAGTACTTC. Amino acids: CASSPFIGTGTNHEQYF.

This clonotype was detected a few times. This rearrangement joins TRBV25-1 to TRBJ2-1; tentatively, D is TRBD1 or TRBD2 (5 bases each). Trimming pared 6 bases from V and 2 bases from J, leaving 17 bases between. The CDR3 is made up of 16 amino acids. In germline, CDR1 is MGHDK, CDR2 SYGVNS. The CDR3 DNA is TGTGCCAGCAGCGAAATCGGGGCGGCTCCCTACAATGAGCAGTTCTTC. Its protein product is CASSEIGAAPYNEQFF.

This clonotype was seen many times. This chain uses TRBV5-1 with TRBJ2-1; D is possibly TRBD1 (6 bases). The CDR3 has 11 amino acids. Germline CDR1 reads SGHRS; CDR2 reads YFSETQ. Trimming shortened V by 5 bases and J by 6 bases, and 6 bases separated the two germline ends. The CDR3 region has the DNA TGCGCCAGCAGGGACAGCAATGAGCAGTTCTTC. It translates to CASRDSNEQFF.

In its sample, this clonotype was seen a few times. This chain joins TRBV4-1 and TRBJ2-3; D may be TRBD2 (5 bases). The V gene lost 1 base and the J gene lost 4 bases, with 12 bases spanning the gap. The CDR3 extends over 15 amino acids. Germline V gene sequence: CDR1 MGHRA, CDR2 YSYEKL. The CDR3 loop is CASSQGQSGADTQYF. For the CDR3, the DNA is TGCGCCAGCAGCCAAGGTCAAAGCGGTGCAGATACGCAGTATTTT.

This clonotype was seen a few times. The chain uses TRBV7-8 and TRBJ1-5; TRBD1 might be the D (5 bases). CDR3 length equals 14 residues. V was cut by 1 base and J by 3 bases, with 7 bases left in between. CDR1 and CDR2 from the germline V gene are SGHVS and FQNEAQ. The CDR3 sequence: CASSLGTHNQPQHF. The CDR3 region has the DNA TGTGCCAGCAGCTTAGGGACACACAATCAGCCCCAGCATTTT.

This clonotype occurred once. The chain couples TRBV20-1 to TRBJ1-6; 9 positions agree with TRBD1. The CDR3 runs to 14 residues. CDR1 is DFQATT and CDR2 is SNEGSKA in the germline V gene (reference sequence). J gave up 9 bases and V 6 bases, and 9 bases lay outside the gene matches. CDR3 sequence reads: CSAVGQGKPSPLHF. The CDR3 DNA follows: TGCAGTGCAGTAGGACAGGGGAAGCCTTCACCCCTCCACTTT.

This CDR3 is CSVEDHWDPLEQFF. The CDR3 bases are TGCAGCGTTGAAGATCACTGGGATCCTCTTGAGCAGTTCTTC. The chain joins TRBV29-1 to TRBJ2-1, with unresolved D. With 0 bases removed from V and 9 bases from J, the gap between germline ends came to 15 bases. The CDR3 length is 14 residues. The germline gives CDR1 SQVTM, CDR2 ANQGSEA.

The chain uses TRBV20-1 and TRBJ1-6, with unresolved D. V was clipped by 0 bases and J by 7 bases, with 4 bases between them. The germline V gene encodes CDR1 DFQATT and CDR2 SNEGSKA (reference sequence). The CDR3 spans 12 residues. Written as DNA, the CDR3 is TGCAGTGCTAGAGATCCCAATTCACCCCTCCACTTT. Protein: CSARDPNSPLHF.

This clonotype was observed a few times. The V and J genes are TRBV5-1 and TRBJ1-2, with a possible D match to TRBD1 (6 bases). Germline V gene lookup returns CDR1 SGHRS and CDR2 YFSETQ. The CDR3 totals 12 residues. V lost 4 bases and J lost 7, with 11 bases in between. The DNA for the CDR3 is TGCGCCAGCAGCACCTCAGGGGCTGGCTACACCTTC. Its protein is CASSTSGAGYTF.

The rearrangement uses TRBV4-1 and TRBJ1-4, with D possibly TRBD1 on 5 matching bases. Trimming pared 6 bases from V and 7 bases from J, leaving 18 bases between. The CDR3 sequence is 15 residues long. Per the germline V gene, CDR1 is MGHRA and CDR2 is YSYEKL. CDR3: CASRPADSRLEKLFF. The CDR3 DNA sequence: TGCGCCAGCAGACCAGCAGACAGTCGGCTTGAAAAACTGTTTTTT.

V usage is TRBV12-3 or TRBV12-4 and J usage is TRBJ2-7; TRBD1 is a possible D gene (6 bases). The CDR3 is 13 residues long. Trimming removed 3 bases at V and 5 bases at J, with 11 bases between. The DNA of the CDR3 is TGTGCCAGCAGTTTTGGGGGCTCTAACGAGCAGTACTTC. Its translation is CASSFGGSNEQYF.

This clonotype has only a few counts. The chain employs TRBV5-1 and TRBJ2-4; D ambiguous. This CDR3 region has 14 residues. Germline V gene lookup returns CDR1 SGHRS and CDR2 YFSETQ. V was shortened by 3 bases and J by 0 bases, with 7 bases between the two germline ends. CDR3 in amino acids: CASSSNLAKNIQYF. The CDR3 DNA is TGCGCCAGCAGCTCTAACCTAGCCAAAAACATTCAGTACTTC.